What follows are 8 T cell receptor beta chains derived from one specimen sequenced in a study of T-cell reconstitution after alpha-beta-depleted transplantation in children. Molecular barcoding with unique molecular identifiers was used for the TCRbeta library. TCRdb re-called the PCR reads with MiXCR, one entry per CDR3 protein. Altogether about 340,000 distinct CDR3 sequences are present, about 9.3% being singletons, with the ten largest covering about 2.3%. The sample consisted of PBMCs from the stem cell graft donor, taken from the stem cell graft. The receptors here all came from a human donor who donated a stem cell graft to a child with acute lymphoblastic leukemia.

This clonotype was recorded at least ten times. Its ends do not fully match the called genes, so a read error is possible. CDR3 in amino acids: CASSLDGDF. For the CDR3, the DNA is TGTGCCAGCAGCTTGGACGGTGACTTC. The chain recombines TRBV5-8 with TRBJ2-7, with D hard to call. Germline V gene lookup returns CDR1 SGHTS and CDR2 YDEGEE. The CDR3 runs 9 residues.

This clonotype was observed many times. The J gene is TRBJ2-7, the V gene TRBV5-6, with TRBD1 matching over 9 bases. Germline trimming cut 4 bases from V and 5 bases from J; bases unmatched to any gene: 4. The V gene's germline CDR1 is SGHDT and CDR2 YYEEEE. CDR3 length: 13 amino acids. CDR3 in amino acids: CASSGTGINEQYF. The CDR3 nucleotides read TGTGCCAGCAGCGGGACAGGGATTAACGAGCAGTACTTC.

This chain joins TRBV4-3 and TRBJ2-5; D remains ambiguous. In germline, CDR1 is LGHNA, CDR2 YSLEER. Trimming pared 0 bases from V and 1 base from J, leaving 3 bases between. The CDR3 runs to 13 residues. CDR3 residues: CASSQEGQETQYF. The CDR3, as DNA: TGCGCCAGCAGCCAAGAGGGCCAAGAGACCCAGTACTTC.

This rearrangement joins TRBV7-3 to TRBJ2-3; 11 bases line up with TRBD1. CDR3 length: 16 residues. CDR1 and CDR2 (germline): SGHTA, FQGTGA. The ends lost 5 bases at V and 3 bases at J; junction bases unmatched: 7. The CDR3 reads CASSPTGTGGTDTQYF. The CDR3 DNA is TGTGCCAGCAGCCCGACCGGGACAGGGGGTACAGATACGCAGTATTTT.

The chain has TRBV4-2 and TRBJ2-1; TRBD2 might be the D (7 bases). Deletions cut 2 bases from V and 0 bases from J, with 14 bases between. CDR3 length: 17 amino acids. Germline V gene data show CDR1 as LGHNA and CDR2 as YNFKEQ. The CDR3 region is CASSQYGGASSYNEQFF. CDR3 DNA sequence: TGTGCCAGCAGCCAATATGGGGGGGCAAGCTCCTACAATGAGCAGTTCTTC.

In this sample, this clonotype turned up a few times. The chain uses TRBV4-1 and TRBJ2-3; 9 nucleotides line up with TRBD2. The CDR3 spans 17 residues. Germline V gene sequence: CDR1 MGHRA, CDR2 YSYEKL. Losses at the gene ends were 4 bases for V and 6 bases for J; bases not matched to a gene: 14. The DNA of the CDR3 is TGCGCCAGCAGCCGACTGACTAGCGGACCGACCATGGATACGCAGTATTTT. Residues: CASSRLTSGPTMDTQYF.

This clonotype was detected many times. This sequence joins TRBV29-1 and TRBJ2-1; D tentatively fits TRBD1 or TRBD2 (7 bases each). V was pared by 5 bases and J by 3 bases, with 11 bases between. This CDR3 spans 13 amino acids. Per germline, CDR1 SQVTM and CDR2 ANQGSEA. The chain's CDR3 is CSVQGGFYNEQFF. CDR3 sequence (DNA): TGCAGCGTTCAGGGGGGGTTCTACAATGAGCAGTTCTTC.

This clonotype was detected ten times or more. The rearrangement links TRBV28 to TRBJ2-1; the D is unclear. The CDR3 contains 15 residues. V was clipped by 6 bases and J by 0 bases, with 12 bases between them. The V gene's germline CDR1 is MDHEN and CDR2 SYDVKM. The CDR3 nucleotides read TGTGCCAGCAGCTATGGGTCAAGCTCCTACAATGAGCAGTTCTTC. It translates to CASSYGSSSYNEQFF. The full variable domain, completed using reference TRBV28 and TRBJ2-1, is DVKVTQSSRYLVKRTGEKVFLECVQDMDHENMFWYRQDPGLGLRLIYFSYDVKMKEKGDIPEGYSVSREKKERFSLILESASTNQTSMYLCASSYGSSSYNEQFFGPGTRLTVL.